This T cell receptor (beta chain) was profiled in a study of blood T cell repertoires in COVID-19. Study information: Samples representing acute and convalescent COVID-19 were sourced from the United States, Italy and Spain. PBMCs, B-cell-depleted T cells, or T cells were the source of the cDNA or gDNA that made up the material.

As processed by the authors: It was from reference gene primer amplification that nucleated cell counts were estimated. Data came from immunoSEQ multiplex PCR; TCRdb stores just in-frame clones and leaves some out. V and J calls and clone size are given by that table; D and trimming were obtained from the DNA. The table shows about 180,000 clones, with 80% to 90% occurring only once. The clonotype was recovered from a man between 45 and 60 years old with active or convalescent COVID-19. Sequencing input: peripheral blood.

The CDR3 bases are TGTGCCAGCAGCCCACAGACAGGTCCGTTCTCCAATTCACCCCTCCACTTT. As protein: CASSPQTGPFSNSPLHF. The chain has TRBV11-2 and TRBJ1-6; D possibly corresponds to TRBD1 (6 bases). Germline values: CDR1 SGHAT, CDR2 FQNNGV. The CDR3 consists of 17 residues. V lost 5 bases and J 7 bases, leaving 21 bases between the germline ends.